These T cell receptor beta chains were read from a single sample in a study of cytomegalovirus exposure and HLA in healthy donors. Profiled with immunoSEQ multiplex PCR; TCRdb holds only in-frame clones, not every one. Seen in this sample are about 47,000 clones; the ten most common clones hold roughly 17%. Source material: PBMCs. The receptors derive from a male donor in good health and CMV-seronegative. The CDR3 runs from the conserved cysteine through the conserved F or W. D genes are given only for firm matches.

TRBJ1-1 TRBV29-1 NA CSVASGGHTEAFF TGCAGCGTTGCGTCGGGGGGGCACACTGAAGCTTTCTTT
TRBJ2-4 TRBV10-1 TRBD1 CASSESGTGKNIQYF TGCGCCAGCAGTGAGTCTGGGACAGGGAAAAACATTCAGTACTTC
TRBJ2-2 TRBV7-6 TRBD2 CASSLTSGGANGELFF TGTGCCAGCAGCTTGACTAGCGGGGGGGCTAACGGGGAGCTGTTTTTT
TRBJ1-5 TRBV30 TRBD1 CAWGQGWAQPQHF TGTGCCTGGGGACAGGGTTGGGCTCAGCCCCAGCATTTT
TRBJ2-1 TRBV6-4 TRBD2 CASSDSASGDYNEQFF TGTGCCAGCAGTGACTCGGCTAGCGGGGACTACAATGAGCAGTTCTTC
TRBJ1-5 TRBV15 NA CATSRDLTSGSNQPQHF TGTGCCACCAGCAGAGATCTTACGAGCGGGAGCAATCAGCCCCAGCATTTT
TRBJ2-7 TRBV18 NA CASSPSRQGSFGEQYF TGTGCCAGCTCACCGTCCAGGCAGGGTTCCTTCGGCGAGCAGTACTTC
TRBJ2-2 TRBV6-1 NA CASSEVRRPTGELFF TGTGCCAGCAGTGAAGTCCGGCGGCCGACCGGGGAGCTGTTTTTT
TRBJ1-3 TRBV6-5 NA CASSYKGGNTIYF TGTGCCAGCAGTTACAAGGGGGGAAACACCATATATTTT
TRBJ1-2 TRBV14 TRBD1 CASSQDLGQGFGYTF TGTGCCAGCAGCCAAGATCTTGGACAGGGGTTTGGCTACACCTTC
TRBJ1-1 TRBV19 NA CASSIQVGLIEAFF TGTGCCAGTAGTATCCAGGTTGGGCTGATTGAAGCTTTCTTT
TRBJ2-7 TRBV19 NA CASRSQGGEYF TGTGCCAGTAGATCCCAGGGTGGCGAGTACTTC
TRBJ1-6 TRBV9 NA CASSLRQDQNSPLHF TGTGCCAGCAGCCTGCGACAAGACCAAAATTCACCCCTCCACTTT
TRBJ2-3 TRBV12-5 NA CASAPAGGRDTQYF TGTGCTAGTGCCCCAGCCGGGGGTCGAGATACGCAGTATTTT
TRBJ2-4 TRBV7-9 TRBD1 CASSRGTGGENIQYF TGTGCCAGCAGTCGAGGGACAGGGGGAGAAAACATTCAGTACTTC
TRBJ2-7 TRBV28 TRBD1 CASSGLRTGGSYEQYF TGTGCCAGCAGTGGCTTAAGGACAGGGGGATCCTACGAGCAGTACTTC
TRBJ2-7 TRBV27 TRBD1 CASSLFGQGLYEQYF TGTGCCAGCAGTTTATTTGGACAGGGACTGTACGAGCAGTACTTC
TRBJ2-2 TRBV6-1 NA CAAGNTGELFF TGTGCAGCAGGGAACACCGGGGAGCTGTTTTTT
TRBJ1-1 TRBV19 NA CASSIQGFTEAFF TGTGCCAGTAGTATACAGGGCTTCACTGAAGCTTTCTTT
TRBJ2-7 TRBV27 TRBD1 CASSSGGYEQYF TGTGCCAGCAGTTCAGGGGGCTACGAGCAGTACTTC
TRBJ2-1 TRBV4-1 NA CASSLGQYNEQFF TGCGCCAGCAGCCTCGGACAGTACAATGAGCAGTTCTTC
TRBJ1-5 TRBV15 TRBD1 CATSIDRGTQPQHF TGTGCCACCAGCATTGACAGGGGGACTCAGCCCCAGCATTTT
TRBJ1-6 TRBV7-2 NA CASSPTGRGHSPLHF TGTGCCAGCAGCCCCACTGGAAGGGGTCATTCACCCCTCCACTTT
TRBJ2-7 TRBV19 NA CASSVFGGEQYF TGTGCCAGTAGTGTCTTTGGAGGAGAGCAGTACTTC
TRBJ1-1 TRBV2 NA CASRLAGRTEAFF TGTGCCAGCAGGTTGGCAGGGCGCACTGAAGCTTTCTTT
TRBJ1-1 TRBV7-9 TRBD1 CASSQLGGGTEAFF TGTGCCAGCAGCCAGCTAGGGGGCGGAACTGAAGCTTTCTTT
TRBJ1-6 TRBV30 NA CAWSGGREDSPLHF TGTGCCTGGAGTGGGGGCAGGGAGGATTCGCCCCTCCACTTT
TRBJ1-2 TRBV5-6 TRBD1 CASSLWDSFHTF TGTGCCAGCAGCTTGTGGGACAGTTTCCACACCTTC
TRBJ2-7 TRBV5-6 TRBD2 CASSSTVAGPHHEQYF TGTGCCAGCAGCTCGACGGTAGCGGGGCCACACCACGAGCAGTACTTC
TRBJ1-1 TRBV13 NA CASSLRGSNTEAFF TGTGCCAGCAGCTTAAGGGGGTCGAACACTGAAGCTTTCTTT
TRBJ1-1 TRBV11-2 TRBD1 CASSVSGTGGTEAFF TGTGCCAGCAGCGTCTCCGGGACAGGGGGCACTGAAGCTTTCTTT
TRBJ2-7 TRBV15 TRBD1 CATSRGTGGLYEQYF TGTGCCACCAGCAGAGGGACAGGGGGCTTATACGAGCAGTACTTC
TRBJ2-7 TRBV7-9 NA CASSFTQSYEQYF TGTGCCAGCAGCTTTACACAGTCCTACGAGCAGTACTTC
TRBJ2-3 TRBV6-4 NA CASSEAGLGTDTQYF TGTGCCAGCAGTGAGGCGGGGTTGGGCACAGATACGCAGTATTTT
TRBJ2-5 TRBV30 TRBD1 CAWSVLERGRGYQETQYF TGTGCCTGGAGTGTACTAGAAAGGGGGCGCGGGTACCAAGAGACCCAGTACTTC
TRBJ2-7 TRBV10-1 NA CASSVNGLSEQYF TGCGCCAGCAGTGTCAACGGGTTGAGCGAGCAGTACTTC
TRBJ2-5 TRBV5-4 TRBD2 CASSPEASGYQETQYF TGTGCCAGCAGCCCGGAGGCTAGCGGGTACCAAGAGACCCAGTACTTC
TRBJ2-5 TRBV7-2 NA CASSSSSGLETQYF TGTGCCAGCAGCTCCTCGTCGGGGTTGGAGACCCAGTACTTC
TRBJ2-4 TRBV7-7 TRBD2 CASSLVSSGAKNIQYF TGTGCTAGCAGCTTAGTCTCTAGCGGGGCCAAAAACATTCAGTACTTC
TRBJ2-3 TRBV5-1 TRBD2 CASSSTSGDTQYF TGCGCCAGCAGCTCGACTAGCGGGGATACGCAGTATTTT
TRBJ1-1 TRBV7-2 TRBD1 CASSTPGGTEAFF TGTGCCAGCAGCACCCCAGGGGGCACTGAAGCTTTCTTT
TRBJ1-1 TRBV5-1 NA CASSWGTEGEAFF TGCGCCAGCAGCTGGGGGACGGAGGGTGAAGCTTTCTTT
TRBJ1-2 TRBV2 NA CASRIQGYGFYGYTF TGTGCCAGCAGAATTCAGGGATACGGCTTTTATGGCTACACCTTC
TRBJ1-6 TRBV7-9 NA CASSTRTEESSYNSPLHF TGTGCCAGCAGCACCCGGACGGAGGAGAGCTCCTATAATTCACCCCTCCACTTT
TRBJ1-2 TRBV27 NA CASSLGAPYGYTF TGTGCCAGCAGTTTAGGGGCCCCCTATGGCTACACCTTC
TRBJ2-1 TRBV2 NA CASSEEAGITNEQFF TGTGCCAGCAGTGAAGAGGCAGGGATTACCAATGAGCAGTTCTTC
TRBJ2-7 TRBV14 TRBD1 CASSPYRGRKVYEQYF TGTGCCAGCAGTCCCTACAGGGGGCGGAAGGTCTACGAGCAGTACTTC
TRBJ2-5 TRBV5-6 TRBD1 CASSLVTGEETQYF TGTGCCAGCAGCTTGGTGACAGGGGAAGAGACCCAGTACTTC
TRBJ2-3 TRBV2 NA CATSPRAGSTDTQYF TGTGCCACCTCACCCAGGGCAGGGAGCACAGATACGCAGTATTTT
TRBJ2-7 TRBV4-1 NA CASSQDPDTSGAYEQYF TGCGCCAGCAGCCAAGATCCGGACACCTCAGGGGCCTACGAGCAGTACTTC